Presented here are 7 T cell receptor beta chains from one specimen sequenced in a study of blood T cells in healthy people across ages. A sample-barcoded 5' primer and a J-beta primer mix were used in a second PCR of roughly 6 to 11 cycles. Via MiXCR, TCRdb re-called the 5' RACE reads, giving one row per CDR3 protein. Among under 2,000,000 distinct CDR3 sequences listed, about 50% were seen once. Sequenced: blood. These receptors were taken from a woman aged 40 to 50 in good health.

There are a few counts of this clonotype. V usage is TRBV24-1 and J usage is TRBJ2-1, with D uncertain. Per germline, CDR1 KGHDR and CDR2 SFDVKD. V was shortened by 4 bases and J by 9 bases, with 6 bases between the two germline ends. There are 11 residues in the CDR3. DNA of the CDR3: TGTGCCACCAGTGAGGGTTCTGAGCAGTTCTTC. Translated: CATSEGSEQFF.

The chain joins TRBV6-2 or TRBV6-3 to TRBJ2-7; D unresolved. The V gene lost 3 bases and the J gene lost 0 bases, with 12 bases spanning the gap. Germline assignment: CDR1 MNHEY and CDR2 SVGEGT. CDR3 length: 15 residues. The CDR3 nucleotides read TGTGCCAGCAGTTATGGACCCCAACTCTCCTACGAGCAGTACTTC. Its translation is CASSYGPQLSYEQYF.

V usage is TRBV20-1 and J usage is TRBJ2-1, with a weak D call TRBD2 (7 bases). Germline values: CDR1 DFQATT, CDR2 SNEGSKA (reference sequence). The CDR3 contains 14 residues. The V gene lost 6 bases and the J gene lost 4 bases, with 16 bases spanning the gap. The CDR3 spells CSAQAGAAYNEQFF. The CDR3 bases are TGCAGTGCCCAGGCGGGGGCAGCATACAATGAGCAGTTCTTC.

This clonotype was seen a handful of times. The chain carries TRBV20-1 and TRBJ1-4; 7 nucleotides match TRBD1. V lost 6 bases to trimming and J lost 5 bases; unmatched junction nucleotides: 9. Germline CDR1 reads DFQATT; CDR2 reads SNEGSKA (reference sequence). The CDR3 spans 14 residues. The CDR3 nucleotides are TGCAGTGCAACCCGGACAGGCTGGAATGAAAAACTGTTTTTT. It encodes CSATRTGWNEKLFF.

The rearrangement joins TRBV11-1 to TRBJ2-1, with TRBD2 matching over 8 bases. The CDR3 has 19 amino acids. Germline V gives CDR1 SGHAT, CDR2 FQDESV (reference sequence). J was trimmed by 0 bases and V by 0 bases; bases with no gene match: 10. Written as DNA, the CDR3 is TGTGCCAGCAGCTTAGCGCACACTAGCGGACTCGGCTCCTACAATGAGCAGTTCTTC. Its translation: CASSLAHTSGLGSYNEQFF.

V usage is TRBV20-1 and J usage is TRBJ2-3; TRBD1 or TRBD2 may be the D gene (5 bases each). This CDR3 comprises 15 residues. Germline-derived CDR1 and CDR2 are DFQATT and SNEGSKA (reference sequence). V gave up 3 bases and J gave up 4 bases, with 17 bases separating them. This CDR3 is CSASGTLEGPDTQYF. In DNA form, the CDR3 reads TGCAGTGCTAGCGGGACCCTAGAGGGCCCAGATACGCAGTATTTT.

The chain employs TRBV6-2 or TRBV6-3 and TRBJ2-7, with 7 bases aligning to TRBD1. After removal of 6 bases from V and 4 bases from J, the junction contained 6 bases not matched to a gene. The CDR3 has 13 residues. Germline lookup yields CDR1 MNHEY and CDR2 SVGEGT. DNA of the CDR3: TGTGCCAGCAGGAGGGACAGCAAATACGAGCAGTACTTC. Its protein is CASRRDSKYEQYF.